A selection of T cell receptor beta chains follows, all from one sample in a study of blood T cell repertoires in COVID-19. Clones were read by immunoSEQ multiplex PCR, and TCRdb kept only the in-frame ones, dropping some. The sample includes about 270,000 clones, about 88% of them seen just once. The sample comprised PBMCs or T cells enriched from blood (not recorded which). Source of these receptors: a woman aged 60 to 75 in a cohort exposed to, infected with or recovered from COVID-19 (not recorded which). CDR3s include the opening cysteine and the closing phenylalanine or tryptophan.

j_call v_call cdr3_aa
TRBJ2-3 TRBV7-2 CASSLGRTGLDTQYF
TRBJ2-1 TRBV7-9 CASSHLAGGPDEQFF
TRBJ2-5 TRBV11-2 CASSPRKSQGYQETQYF
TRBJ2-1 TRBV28 CASSPEKLAGGYNEQFF
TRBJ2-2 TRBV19 CASSITGVNTGELFF
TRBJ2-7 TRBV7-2 CASSLHSSGNYEQYF
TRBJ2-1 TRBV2 CASSVSFSYNEQFF
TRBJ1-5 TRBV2 CASSAREGNQPQHF
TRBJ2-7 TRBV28 CASSQGNTYEQYF
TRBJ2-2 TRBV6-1 CASSGLAGLVNTGELFF
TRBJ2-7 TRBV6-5 CASGLYEQYF
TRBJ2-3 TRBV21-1 CASSKDGGPTDTQYF
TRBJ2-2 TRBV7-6 CASSLVAGGSSGELFF
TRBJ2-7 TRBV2 CASSVLESEYF
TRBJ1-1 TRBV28 CASSFRTVGKAFF
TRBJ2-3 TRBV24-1 CATRESGIGTDTQYF
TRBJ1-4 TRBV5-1 CASSLDRGELFF
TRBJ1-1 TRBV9 CASSAGGGFATEAFF
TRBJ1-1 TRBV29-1 CSVSWGHEAFF
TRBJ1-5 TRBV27 CASIPSGQGNQPQHF
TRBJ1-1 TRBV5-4 CASSSGTGGNTEAFF
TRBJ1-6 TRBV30 CAWSTGNRNSPLHF
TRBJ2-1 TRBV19 CASRDVAGGYNEQFF
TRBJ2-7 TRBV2 CASSDRDEQYF
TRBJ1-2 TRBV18 CASSPGQGGVYGYTF
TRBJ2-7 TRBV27 CASSFQAGVYEQYF
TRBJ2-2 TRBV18 CASSPSINTGELFF
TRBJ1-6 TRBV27 CASSPEITGGNSPLHF